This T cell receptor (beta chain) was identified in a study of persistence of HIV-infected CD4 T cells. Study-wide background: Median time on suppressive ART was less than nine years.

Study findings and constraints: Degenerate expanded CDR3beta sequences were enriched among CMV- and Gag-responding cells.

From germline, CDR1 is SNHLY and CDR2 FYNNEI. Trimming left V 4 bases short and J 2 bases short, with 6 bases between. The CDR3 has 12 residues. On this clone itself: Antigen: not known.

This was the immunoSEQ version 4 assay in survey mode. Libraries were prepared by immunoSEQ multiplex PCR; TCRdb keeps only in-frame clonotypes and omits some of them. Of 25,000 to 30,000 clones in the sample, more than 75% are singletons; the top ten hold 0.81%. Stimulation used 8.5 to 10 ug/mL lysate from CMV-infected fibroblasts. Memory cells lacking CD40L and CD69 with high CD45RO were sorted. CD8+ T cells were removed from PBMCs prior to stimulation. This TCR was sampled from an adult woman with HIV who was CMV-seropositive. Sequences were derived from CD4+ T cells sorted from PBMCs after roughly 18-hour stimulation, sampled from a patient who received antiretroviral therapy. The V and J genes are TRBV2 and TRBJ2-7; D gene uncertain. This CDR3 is CASSGTAYEQYF. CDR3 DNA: TGTGCCAGCAGTGGGACGGCCTACGAGCAGTACTTC.